Sequencing of this T cell receptor (beta chain) was carried out in a study of blood T cell repertoires in COVID-19. As handled by the study authors: Estimation of nucleated cell counts was performed using reference gene primer amplification. Measured with immunoSEQ multiplex PCR; TCRdb has only the in-frame clones, and not every one. V, J and clone size are those of that table, while D and trimming were read from the DNA. The sample includes 210,000 or so clones, over 75% of them seen just once. CDR3 length: 14 residues. CDR1 and CDR2 from the germline V gene are SGDLS and YYNGEE. V was pared by 4 bases and J by 6 bases, with 17 bases between.

The sequenced material came from PBMCs or T cells enriched from blood (not recorded which). The rearrangement joins TRBV9 to TRBJ2-7, with D unclear. The TCR comes from a man in his thirties or forties with acute COVID-19. CDR3 region: CASSSTLVSGEQYF. The DNA of the CDR3 is TGTGCCAGCAGCTCGACCTTGGTCTCAGGCGAGCAGTACTTC.